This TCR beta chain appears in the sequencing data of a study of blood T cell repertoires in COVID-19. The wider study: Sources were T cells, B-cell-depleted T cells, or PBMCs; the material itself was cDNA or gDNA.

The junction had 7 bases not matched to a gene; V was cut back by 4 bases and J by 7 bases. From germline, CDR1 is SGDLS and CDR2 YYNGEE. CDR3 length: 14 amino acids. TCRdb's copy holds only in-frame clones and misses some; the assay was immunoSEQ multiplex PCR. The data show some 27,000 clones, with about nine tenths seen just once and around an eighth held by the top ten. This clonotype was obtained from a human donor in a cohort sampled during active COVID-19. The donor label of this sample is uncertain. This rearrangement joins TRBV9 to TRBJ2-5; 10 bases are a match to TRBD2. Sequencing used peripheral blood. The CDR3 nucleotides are TGTGCCAGCAGCAAAGGACTAGCGGACGGGACCCAGTACTTC. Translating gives CASSKGLADGTQYF.